One and the same sample provided the 7 T cell receptor beta chains below, sequenced in a study of T cells in Graves' hyperthyroidism and ophthalmopathy. Amplification targeted TCR beta CDR3 regions from RNA transcripts. The HTBI primer set drove a first-round RT-PCR of the TCR CDR3. TCRdb reanalysed the multiplex PCR reads using MiXCR and keeps one entry per CDR3 protein. The sample includes 250,000 to 300,000 distinct CDR3 sequences, 13% of them seen just once. Sequencing was done on a sample of blood. Receptors were obtained from a woman under 40 with Graves' hyperthyroidism that later progressed to Graves' ophthalmopathy.

The rearrangement links TRBV2 to TRBJ2-5; TRBD1 matches 9 bases. Germline-derived CDR1 and CDR2 are SNHLY and FYNNEI. CDR3 length equals 16 residues. V was clipped by 6 bases and J by 6 bases; unmatched bases: 14. The CDR3 sequence is CASSGGQGGGGQTQYF. The CDR3, as DNA: TGTGCCAGCAGCGGGGGACAGGGCGGGGGTGGGCAGACCCAGTACTTC.

A remark on this clonotype: A much larger clone is a single base away; this may be a read error. The genes are TRBV11-3 and TRBJ2-7, with D maybe TRBD1 (5 bases). Trimming removed 10 bases at V and 6 bases at J, with 19 bases between. The CDR3 length is 13 residues. CDR1 and CDR2 (germline): SGHNT, YENEEA. In DNA form, the CDR3 reads TGTGCCAACAGTGTTGACAGTTGGGGCGAGCAGTACTTC. Amino acid sequence: CANSVDSWGEQYF.

This clonotype was counted ten times or more. V usage is TRBV20-1 and J usage is TRBJ2-1; the match to TRBD2 covers 8 bases. Germline lookup yields CDR1 DFQATT and CDR2 SNEGSKA (reference sequence). V lost 5 bases to trimming and J lost 5 bases; unmatched junction nucleotides: 5. This CDR3 comprises 13 residues. The DNA for the CDR3 is TGCAGTGCTGTTAGCGGGACCCACAATGAGCAGTTCTTC. Protein sequence: CSAVSGTHNEQFF.

This clonotype was recorded at least ten times. The V call is TRBV12-3 or TRBV12-4, the J call TRBJ2-6; 7 bases are shared with TRBD2. J was trimmed by 3 bases and V by 8 bases; bases with no gene match: 4. This CDR3 region has 14 residues. The CDR3 region is CASLWEGGANVLTF. The CDR3 DNA reads TGTGCCAGCTTATGGGAGGGTGGGGCCAACGTCCTGACTTTC.

This chain uses TRBV19 with TRBJ2-3; D uncertain. The CDR3 runs to 12 residues. Trimming left V 6 bases short and J 7 bases short, with 11 bases between. The germline gives CDR1 LNHDA, CDR2 SQIVND (reference sequence). The CDR3 region is CASRNYRNTQYF. Written as DNA, the CDR3 is TGTGCCAGTAGAAACTACAGAAATACGCAGTATTTT.

This clonotype was counted between two and nine times. The rearrangement uses TRBV19 and TRBJ1-5; the D is unclear. Trimming removed 7 bases at V and 7 bases at J, with 17 bases between. The CDR3 extends over 14 amino acids. CDR1 LNHDA and CDR2 SQIVND come from the germline V gene (reference sequence). The CDR3 nucleotides are TGTGCCAGTACCGAGCCTCCGGACGGACAGCCCCAGCATTTT. It codes for CASTEPPDGQPQHF. The entire variable domain, with the rest obtained from reference TRBV19 and TRBJ1-5, is as follows: DGGITQSPKYLFRKEGQNVTLSCEQNLNHDAMYWYRQDPGQGLRLIYYSQIVNDFQKGDIAEGYSVSREKKESFPLTVTSAQKNPTAFYLCASTEPPDGQPQHFGDGTRLSIL.

The chain uses TRBV20-1 and TRBJ2-1; TRBD2 agrees at 10 bases. V lost 4 bases, J lost 10 bases, and 10 bases stayed unmatched. Germline V lookup: CDR1 DFQATT, CDR2 SNEGSKA (reference sequence). This CDR3 has 14 amino acids. The chain's CDR3 is CSATPASGSGEQFF. The CDR3 nucleotides are TGCAGTGCTACCCCGGCTAGCGGGAGTGGGGAGCAGTTCTTC.